The source of this TCR beta chain is a study of cytomegalovirus exposure and HLA in healthy donors. Study in general: Most donors, about 77% of over 350 genotyped, fell in the Caucasian-associated ancestry cluster.

The PCR had 60 Vbeta and 13 Jbeta primers. Data came from immunoSEQ multiplex PCR; TCRdb stores just in-frame clones and leaves some out. This sample has over 150,000 clones, with approximately 80% found just once. This clone appeared a few times. Its antigen is currently unknown. General study results and limits: Later work found that TCR association rates differed between HLA loci; DRB1 had the most and HLA-C the fewest. A later analysis reportedly identified an Asian-associated ancestry cluster as carrying fewer N-insertions than the approximately 730-donor mean. When analyzed later, a missense DCLRE1C variant was found to be linked to TCR beta V- and J-gene trimming.

The CDR3 has 13 residues. CDR1 is LNHDA, CDR2 SQIVND, per germline (reference sequence). Between the trimmed V and J ends, which lost 1 base and 1 base, there was a span of 4 bases. V and J are TRBV19 and TRBJ1-1, with unresolved D. Input material: PBMCs. The receptor was derived from a man in his late teens or twenties in good health and CMV-seropositive. The CDR3 loop reads CASSIARNTEAFF. In DNA, the CDR3 is TGTGCCAGTAGTATAGCCAGGAACACTGAAGCTTTCTTT.